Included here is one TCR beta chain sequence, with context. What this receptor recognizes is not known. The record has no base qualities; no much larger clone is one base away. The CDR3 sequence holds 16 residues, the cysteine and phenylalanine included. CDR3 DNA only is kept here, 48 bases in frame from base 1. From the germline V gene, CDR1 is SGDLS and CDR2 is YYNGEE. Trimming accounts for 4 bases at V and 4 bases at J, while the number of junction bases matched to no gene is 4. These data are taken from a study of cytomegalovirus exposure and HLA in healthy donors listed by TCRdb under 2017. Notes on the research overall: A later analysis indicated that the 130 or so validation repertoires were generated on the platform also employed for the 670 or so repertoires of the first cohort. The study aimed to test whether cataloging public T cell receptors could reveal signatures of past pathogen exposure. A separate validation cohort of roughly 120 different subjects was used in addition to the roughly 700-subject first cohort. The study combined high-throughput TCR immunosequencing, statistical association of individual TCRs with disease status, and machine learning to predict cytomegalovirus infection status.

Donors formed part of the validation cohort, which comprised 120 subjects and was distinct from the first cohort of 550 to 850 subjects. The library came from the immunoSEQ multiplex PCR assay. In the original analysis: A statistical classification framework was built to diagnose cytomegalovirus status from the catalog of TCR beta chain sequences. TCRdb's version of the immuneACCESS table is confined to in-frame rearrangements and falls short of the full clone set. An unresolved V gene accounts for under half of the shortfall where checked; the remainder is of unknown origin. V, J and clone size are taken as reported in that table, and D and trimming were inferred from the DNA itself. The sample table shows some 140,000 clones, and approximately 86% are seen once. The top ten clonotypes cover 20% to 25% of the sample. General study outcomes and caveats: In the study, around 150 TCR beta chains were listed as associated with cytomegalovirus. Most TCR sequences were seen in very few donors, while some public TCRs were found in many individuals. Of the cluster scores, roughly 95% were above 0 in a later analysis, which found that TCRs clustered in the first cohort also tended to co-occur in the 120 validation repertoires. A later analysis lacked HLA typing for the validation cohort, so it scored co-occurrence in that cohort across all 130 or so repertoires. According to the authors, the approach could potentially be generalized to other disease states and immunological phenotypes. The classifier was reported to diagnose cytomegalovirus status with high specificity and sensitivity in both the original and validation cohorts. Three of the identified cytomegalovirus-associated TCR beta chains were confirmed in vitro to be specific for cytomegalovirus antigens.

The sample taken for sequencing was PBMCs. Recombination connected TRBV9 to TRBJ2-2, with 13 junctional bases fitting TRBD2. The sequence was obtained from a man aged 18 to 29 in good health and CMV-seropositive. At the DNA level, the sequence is TGTGCCAGCAGCTTAGGACTAGCGGGAGTCACCGGGGAGCTGTTTTTT. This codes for CASSLGLAGVTGELFF.